This T cell receptor beta chain was identified during a study of blood T cells in healthy people across ages. The use of a sample-barcoded 5' primer and a J-beta primer mix characterized a second PCR of 7 to 11 cycles. MiXCR was run by TCRdb on the 5' RACE reads, yielding one entry per CDR3 protein. The table has 850,000 to 1,000,000 distinct CDR3 sequences, roughly 50% seen once. The CDR3 loop spans 14 amino acids. Germline lookup yields CDR1 ENHRY and CDR2 SYGVKD. J lost 4 bases, V lost 5 bases, and 6 bases had no gene match. The sequence was collected from a man younger than 40 in good health. The chain couples TRBV10-3 to TRBJ2-5; 8 bases are a match to TRBD1. Sequenced material: blood. CDR3 nucleotide sequence: TGTGCCATCAGTCAGGGGGCGTCGGGAGAGACCCAGTACTTC. Translation: CAISQGASGETQYF.